Here is one T cell receptor (beta chain) with its context. Its antigen is still unknown. A second about 7 to 12 cycle PCR used barcoded and J-beta primers. Each cDNA molecule was tagged by a template-switch adaptor with 12 random nucleotides. In TCRdb, the 5' RACE reads were re-called with MiXCR into one record per CDR3 protein. The table shows 1,500,000 or so distinct CDR3 sequences, with 35% to 45% occurring only once. Each donor was a healthy Caucasian individual from Russia, aged roughly 6 to 100. Per germline, CDR1 SGHVS and CDR2 FQNEAQ. This CDR3 has 14 amino acids. The V end lost 2 bases, the J end lost 3 bases, and 8 bases lay between the germline ends. The data derive from a study of blood T cells in healthy people across ages. Study findings and constraints: A strong correlation was found between TCR beta diversity and the percentage of naive T cells.

The sequencing sample was made of blood. The chain joins TRBV7-8 to TRBJ2-1, with no clear D. The clonotype was recovered from a young woman in good health. CDR3 residues: CASSLPGNYNEQFF. CDR3 DNA: TGTGCCAGCAGCTTACCTGGCAACTACAATGAGCAGTTCTTC.